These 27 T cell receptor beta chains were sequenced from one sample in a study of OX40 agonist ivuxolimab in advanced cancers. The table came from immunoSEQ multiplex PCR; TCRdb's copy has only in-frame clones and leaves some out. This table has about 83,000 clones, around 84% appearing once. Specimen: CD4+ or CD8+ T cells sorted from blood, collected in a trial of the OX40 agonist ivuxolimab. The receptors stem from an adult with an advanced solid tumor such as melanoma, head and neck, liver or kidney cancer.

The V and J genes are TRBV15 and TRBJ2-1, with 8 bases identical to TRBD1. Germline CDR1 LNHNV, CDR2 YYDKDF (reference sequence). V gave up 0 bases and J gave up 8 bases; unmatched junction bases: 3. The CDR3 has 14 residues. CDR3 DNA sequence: TGTGCCACCAGCAGAGATCAGGGGGCGGATGAGCAGTTCTTC. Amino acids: CATSRDQGADEQFF.

The CDR3 spells CASSFGTGGSYEQYF. The CDR3 region has the DNA TGCGCCAGCAGCTTTGGAACAGGGGGCTCCTACGAGCAGTACTTC. J is TRBJ2-7 and V is TRBV5-1, with 8 positions matching TRBD1. Germline V CDR1 and CDR2: SGHRS, YFSETQ. This CDR3 spans 15 amino acids. V dropped 2 bases and J dropped 0; count of bases not matched to a gene: 4.

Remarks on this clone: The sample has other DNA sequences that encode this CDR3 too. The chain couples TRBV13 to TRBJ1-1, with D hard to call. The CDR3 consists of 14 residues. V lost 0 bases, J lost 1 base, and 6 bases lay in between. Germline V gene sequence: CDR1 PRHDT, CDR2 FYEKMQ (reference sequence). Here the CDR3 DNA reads TGTGCCAGCAGCTTAGGCCGGGAGAACACTGAAGCTTTCTTT. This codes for CASSLGRENTEAFF. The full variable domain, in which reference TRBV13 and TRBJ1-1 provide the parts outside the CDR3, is AAGVIQSPRHLIKEKRETATLKCYPIPRHDTVYWYQQGPGQDPQFLISFYEKMQSDKGSIPDRFSAQQFSDYHSELNMSSLELGDSALYFCASSLGRENTEAFFGQGTRLTVV.

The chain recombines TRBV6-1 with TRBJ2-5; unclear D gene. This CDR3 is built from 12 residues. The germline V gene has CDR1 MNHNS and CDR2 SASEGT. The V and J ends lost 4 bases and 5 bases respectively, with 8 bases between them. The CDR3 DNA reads TGTGCCAGCAGTGTTATCTCGGAGACCCAGTACTTC. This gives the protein CASSVISETQYF.

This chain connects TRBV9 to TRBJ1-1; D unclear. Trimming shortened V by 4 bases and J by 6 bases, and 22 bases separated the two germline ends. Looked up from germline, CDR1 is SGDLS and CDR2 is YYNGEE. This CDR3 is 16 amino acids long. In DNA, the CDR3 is TGTGCCAGCAGCCCGACCCTTAGCCCCCCCGGCGCTGAAGCTTTCTTT. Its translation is CASSPTLSPPGAEAFF.

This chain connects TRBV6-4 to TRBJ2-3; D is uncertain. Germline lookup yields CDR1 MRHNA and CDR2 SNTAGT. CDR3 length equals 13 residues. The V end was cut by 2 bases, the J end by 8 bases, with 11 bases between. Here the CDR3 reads CASSDQAQTTQYF. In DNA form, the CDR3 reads TGTGCCAGCAGTGACCAGGCACAGACTACGCAGTATTTT.

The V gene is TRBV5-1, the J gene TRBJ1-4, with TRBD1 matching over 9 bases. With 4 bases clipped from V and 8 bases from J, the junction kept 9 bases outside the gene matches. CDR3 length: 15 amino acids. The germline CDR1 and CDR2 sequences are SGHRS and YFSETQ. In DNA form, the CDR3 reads TGCGCCAGCAGCCCATCACAGGGGGCTAGAGAAAAACTGTTTTTT. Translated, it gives CASSPSQGAREKLFF.

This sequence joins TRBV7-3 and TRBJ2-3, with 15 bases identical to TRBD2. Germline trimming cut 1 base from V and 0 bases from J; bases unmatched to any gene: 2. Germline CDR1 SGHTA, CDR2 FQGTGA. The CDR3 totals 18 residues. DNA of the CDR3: TGTGCCAGCAGCTTAAAAGGGACTAGCGGGGGGAGCACAGATACGCAGTATTTT. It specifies CASSLKGTSGGSTDTQYF.

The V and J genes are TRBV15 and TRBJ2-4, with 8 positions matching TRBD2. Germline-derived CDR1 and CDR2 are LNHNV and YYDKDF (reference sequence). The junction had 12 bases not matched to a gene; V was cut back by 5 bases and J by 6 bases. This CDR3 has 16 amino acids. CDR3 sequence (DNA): TGTGCCACCAGCGTATACGGGAGGGGGAGAAGAAACATTCAGTACTTC. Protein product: CATSVYGRGRRNIQYF.

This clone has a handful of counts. The CDR3 nucleotides read TGTGCCAGCTCACCGACCAATTACGAGCAGTACTTC. As protein: CASSPTNYEQYF. This chain links TRBV18 with TRBJ2-7; D ambiguous. V was cut by 3 bases and J by 4 bases, with 7 bases left in between. This CDR3 is built from 12 residues. Germline lookup yields CDR1 KGHSH and CDR2 LQKENI.

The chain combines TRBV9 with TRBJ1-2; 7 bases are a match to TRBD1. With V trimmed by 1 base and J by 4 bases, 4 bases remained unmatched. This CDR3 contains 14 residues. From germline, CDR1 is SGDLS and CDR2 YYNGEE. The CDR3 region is CASSVWPGGYGYTF. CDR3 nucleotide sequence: TGTGCCAGCAGCGTATGGCCAGGGGGCTATGGCTACACCTTC.

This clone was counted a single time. DNA for the CDR3: TGTGCCAGCAGCTTAAGGGCGGGGCAGCTGAACACTGAAGCTTTCTTT. Translated, it gives CASSLRAGQLNTEAFF. The chain couples TRBV7-9 to TRBJ1-1; tentatively, D is TRBD1 (5 bases). V dropped 2 bases and J dropped 0 bases, with 13 bases sitting between them. The CDR3 sequence is 16 residues long. CDR1 is SEHNR and CDR2 is FQNEAQ in the germline V gene (reference sequence).

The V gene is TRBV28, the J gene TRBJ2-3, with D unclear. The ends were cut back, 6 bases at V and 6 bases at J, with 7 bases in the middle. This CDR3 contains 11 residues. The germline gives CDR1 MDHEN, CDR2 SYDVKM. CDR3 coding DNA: TGTGCCAGCAGCTTTTTGGATACGCAGTATTTT. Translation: CASSFLDTQYF.

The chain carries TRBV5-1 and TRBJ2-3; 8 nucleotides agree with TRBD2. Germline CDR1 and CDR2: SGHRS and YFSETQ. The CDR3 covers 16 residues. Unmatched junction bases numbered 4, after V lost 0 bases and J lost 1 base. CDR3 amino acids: CASSLGSGDGTDTQYF. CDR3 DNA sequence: TGCGCCAGCAGCTTGGGTAGCGGGGATGGCACAGATACGCAGTATTTT.

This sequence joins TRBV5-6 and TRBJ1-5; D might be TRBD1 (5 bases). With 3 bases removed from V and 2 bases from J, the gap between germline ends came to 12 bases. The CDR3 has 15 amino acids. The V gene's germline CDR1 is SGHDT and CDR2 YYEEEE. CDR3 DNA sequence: TGTGCCAGCAGCTCCCGGGACGCGGGCAATCAGCCCCAGCATTTT. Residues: CASSSRDAGNQPQHF.

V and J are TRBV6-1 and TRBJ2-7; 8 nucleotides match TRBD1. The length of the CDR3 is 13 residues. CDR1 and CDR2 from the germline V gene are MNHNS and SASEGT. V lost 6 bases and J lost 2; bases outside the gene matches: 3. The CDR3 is CASRKQGAYEQYF. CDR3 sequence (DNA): TGTGCCAGCAGGAAACAGGGGGCCTACGAGCAGTACTTC.

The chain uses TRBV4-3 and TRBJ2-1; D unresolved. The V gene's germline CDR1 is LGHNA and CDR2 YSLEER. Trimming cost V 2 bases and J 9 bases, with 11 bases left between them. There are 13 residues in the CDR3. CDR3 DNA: TGCGCCAGCAGCCAAACTATTTATGCTGAGCAGTTCTTC. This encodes CASSQTIYAEQFF.

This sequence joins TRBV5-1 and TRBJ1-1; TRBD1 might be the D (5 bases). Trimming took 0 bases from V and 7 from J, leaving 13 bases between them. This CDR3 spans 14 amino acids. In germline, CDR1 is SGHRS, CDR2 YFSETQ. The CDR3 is CASSLVSGGDEAFF. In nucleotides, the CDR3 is TGCGCCAGCAGCTTGGTGTCCGGGGGGGATGAAGCTTTCTTT.

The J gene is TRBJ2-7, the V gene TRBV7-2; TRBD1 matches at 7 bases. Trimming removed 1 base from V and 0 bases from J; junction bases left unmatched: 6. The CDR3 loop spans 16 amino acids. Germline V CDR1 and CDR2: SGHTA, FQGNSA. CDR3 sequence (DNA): TGTGCCAGCAGCTTAGGACCGGGACAGTTCTCCTACGAGCAGTACTTC. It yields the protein CASSLGPGQFSYEQYF.

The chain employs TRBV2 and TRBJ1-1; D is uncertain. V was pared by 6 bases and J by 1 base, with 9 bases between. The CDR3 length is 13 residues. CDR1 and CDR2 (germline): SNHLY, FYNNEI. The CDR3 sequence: CASREHANTEAFF. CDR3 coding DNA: TGTGCCAGCAGGGAACACGCGAACACTGAAGCTTTCTTT.

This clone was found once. In DNA form, the CDR3 reads TGTGCCAGCAGCTTAGTGGGCTCCAGGGGCAATGAGCAGTTCTTC. Translation: CASSLVGSRGNEQFF. The chain couples TRBV7-2 to TRBJ2-1; TRBD1 might be the D (6 bases). Germline loops: CDR1 SGHTA, CDR2 FQGNSA. V was cut by 1 base and J by 6 bases, with 13 bases left in between. CDR3 size: 15 residues.

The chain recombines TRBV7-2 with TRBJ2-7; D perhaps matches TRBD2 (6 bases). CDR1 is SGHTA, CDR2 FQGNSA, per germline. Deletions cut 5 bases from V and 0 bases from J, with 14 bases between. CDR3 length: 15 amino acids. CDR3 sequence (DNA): TGTGCCAGCAGCCTAGGCGGGACTCCCTCCTACGAGCAGTACTTC. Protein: CASSLGGTPSYEQYF.

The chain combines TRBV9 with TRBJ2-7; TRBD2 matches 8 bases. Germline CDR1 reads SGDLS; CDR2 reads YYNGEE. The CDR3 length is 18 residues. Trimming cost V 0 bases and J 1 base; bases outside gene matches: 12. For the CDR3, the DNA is TGTGCCAGCAGCGTAGCGGGGGGGAGGGGGACTACGTCCTACGAGCAGTACTTC. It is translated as CASSVAGGRGTTSYEQYF.

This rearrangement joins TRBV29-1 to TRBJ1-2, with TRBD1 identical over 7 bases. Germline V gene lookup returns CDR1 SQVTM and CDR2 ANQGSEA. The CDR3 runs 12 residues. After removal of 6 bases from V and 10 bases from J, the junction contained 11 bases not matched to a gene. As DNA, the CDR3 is TGCAGCGTCTCACAGGGGAATTTTGACTACACCTTC. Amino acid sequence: CSVSQGNFDYTF.

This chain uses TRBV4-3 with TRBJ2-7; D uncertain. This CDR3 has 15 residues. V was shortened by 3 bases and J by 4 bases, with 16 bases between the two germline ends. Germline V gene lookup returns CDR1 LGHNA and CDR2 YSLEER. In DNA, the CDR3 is TGCGCCAGCAGCCAGGAATTTATTGATCGTTACGAGCAGTACTTC. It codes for CASSQEFIDRYEQYF.

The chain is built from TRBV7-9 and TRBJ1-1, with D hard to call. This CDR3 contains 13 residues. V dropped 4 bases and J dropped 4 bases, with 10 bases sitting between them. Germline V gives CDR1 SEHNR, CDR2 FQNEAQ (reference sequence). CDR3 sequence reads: CASSSPRRTEAFF. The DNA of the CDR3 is TGTGCCAGCAGCTCCCCCAGGCGCACTGAAGCTTTCTTT.

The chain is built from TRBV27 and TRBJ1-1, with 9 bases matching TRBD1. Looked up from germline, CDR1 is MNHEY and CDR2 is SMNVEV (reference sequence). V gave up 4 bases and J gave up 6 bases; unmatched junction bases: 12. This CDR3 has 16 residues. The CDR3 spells CASSSYPGQGDPEAFF. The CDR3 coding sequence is TGTGCCAGCAGTTCATACCCGGGACAGGGAGACCCTGAAGCTTTCTTT.